A selection of T cell receptor beta chains follows, all from one sample in a study of blood T cell repertoires in COVID-19. Method: immunoSEQ multiplex PCR; TCRdb's copy keeps in-frame clones and lacks some. The data show more than 300,000 clones, around nine tenths seen once. Specimen: PBMCs or T cells enriched from blood (not recorded which). The receptors derive from a woman in her 30s who had been exposed to COVID-19. Both conserved end residues are part of each CDR3. The order of the fields is clone size, J gene, V gene, D gene, CDR3 protein, CDR3 DNA. D genes are given only for firm matches. The size entry is marked missing in some rows and otherwise reads once, few, many or a size class.

NA,TRBJ1-2,TRBV5-8,NA,CARRNYGYTF,TGTGCCAGGAGAAACTATGGCTACACCTTC
few,TRBJ2-7,TRBV4-1,NA,CASSQEGGEQYF,TGCGCCAGCAGCCAAGAAGGCGGCGAGCAGTACTTC
NA,TRBJ2-3,TRBV5-4,TRBD2,CASSLRTSGTDTQYF,TGTGCCAGCAGCTTGAGGACTAGCGGCACAGATACGCAGTATTTT
NA,TRBJ1-6,TRBV3-1/TRBV3-2,NA,CASSQGGGSRNSPLHF,TGTGCCAGCAGCCAAGGGGGCGGCAGTAGAAACTCACCCCTCCACTTT
NA,TRBJ2-5,TRBV24-1,NA,CATSPGLSRGETQYF,TGTGCCACCAGTCCGGGACTTTCCAGGGGGGAGACCCAGTACTTC
NA,TRBJ1-5,TRBV7-9,NA,CASSFGGSSNQPQHF,TGTGCCAGCAGCTTTGGGGGGAGTTCGAACCAGCCCCAGCATTTT
NA,TRBJ1-4,TRBV29-1,NA,CSVQRLGGVGKLFF,TGCAGCGTTCAACGACTGGGGGGTGTGGGAAAACTGTTTTTT
NA,TRBJ1-6,TRBV2,NA,CASRAGDRSYNSPLHF,TGTGCCAGCAGAGCAGGGGATAGATCCTATAATTCACCCCTCCACTTT
NA,TRBJ2-5,TRBV6-5,NA,CASSPRDLQETQYF,TGTGCCAGCAGTCCCCGGGACTTACAAGAGACCCAGTACTTC
NA,TRBJ1-5,TRBV3-1/TRBV3-2,NA,CASSPGGNQPQHF,TGTGCCAGCAGCCCGGGGGGCAATCAGCCCCAGCATTTT
NA,TRBJ1-6,TRBV19,TRBD1,CASSIRTGGYNSPLHF,TGTGCCAGTAGTATTAGGACAGGGGGCTATAATTCACCCCTCCACTTT
NA,TRBJ2-7,TRBV6-5,TRBD2,CASSYRGDISYEQYF,TGTGCCAGCAGTTACCGGGGGGATATTTCCTACGAGCAGTACTTC
NA,TRBJ1-1,TRBV2,NA,CASSPLAGGVAEAFF,TGTGCCAGCAGTCCACTCGCGGGGGGGGTCGCTGAAGCTTTCTTT
few,TRBJ1-1,TRBV14,NA,CASSQGGATLEAFF,TGTGCCAGCAGCCAAGGGGGAGCTACTCTTGAGGCTTTCTTT
NA,TRBJ1-4,TRBV10-3,NA,CAISVGGINEKLFF,TGTGCCATCAGTGTTGGCGGGATTAATGAAAAACTGTTTTTT
NA,TRBJ2-3,TRBV5-1,NA,CASSWRWGPYSTDTQYF,TGCGCCAGCAGCTGGAGGTGGGGTCCCTATAGCACAGATACGCAGTATTTT
NA,TRBJ1-5,TRBV19,NA,CASSPRALYSNQPQHF,TGTGCCAGTAGTCCCAGGGCCCTTTATAGCAATCAGCCCCAGCATTTT
NA,TRBJ1-4,TRBV5-1,TRBD1,CASSSQGAANEKLFF,TGCGCCAGCAGCTCACAGGGGGCAGCTAATGAAAAACTGTTTTTT
NA,TRBJ1-1,TRBV11-2,NA,CASSYIRRNTEAFF,TGTGCCAGCAGCTACATCCGCCGGAACACTGAAGCTTTCTTT
NA,TRBJ1-3,TRBV7-3,NA,CASSLTGSAPGNTIYF,TGTGCCAGCAGCTTAACGGGGAGCGCGCCTGGAAACACCATATATTTT
NA,TRBJ2-1,TRBV5-1,TRBD2,CASSSGLAGYNEQFF,TGCGCCAGCAGCTCCGGACTAGCGGGGTACAATGAGCAGTTCTTC
NA,TRBJ1-5,TRBV28,NA,CASTTRGLGSNQPQHF,TGTGCCAGCACCACCAGGGGCCTCGGGAGCAATCAGCCCCAGCATTTT
NA,TRBJ1-1,TRBV5-4,TRBD1,CASSLIGTANTEAFF,TGTGCCAGCAGCTTGATAGGGACAGCGAACACTGAAGCTTTCTTT
NA,TRBJ2-1,TRBV10-3,NA,CAISSLAGNEQFF,TGTGCCATCAGTTCCTTGGCCGGGAATGAGCAGTTCTTC
NA,TRBJ2-3,TRBV5-5,TRBD2,CASSWPSGLAGGTLTDTQYF,TGTGCCAGCAGCTGGCCTAGTGGATTAGCGGGGGGCACCCTCACAGATACGCAGTATTTT
NA,TRBJ1-1,TRBV6-5,TRBD1,CASSYSPSTGGEEAFF,TGTGCCAGCAGTTATTCTCCATCGACAGGGGGCGAAGAAGCTTTCTTT
NA,TRBJ2-2,TRBV3-1/TRBV3-2,NA,CASSRRGRVTGELFF,TGTGCCAGCAGCCGACGCGGCCGGGTAACCGGGGAGCTGTTTTTT
NA,TRBJ2-1,TRBV19,TRBD2,CASTPGLPSSYNEQFF,TGTGCCAGTACCCCGGGACTACCGAGCTCCTACAATGAGCAGTTCTTC
NA,TRBJ1-1,TRBV11-1,TRBD1,CASSRGQIEAFF,TGTGCCAGCAGCCGGGGACAGATTGAAGCTTTCTTT
NA,TRBJ1-1,TRBV6-1,TRBD1,CASSLNQGEAFF,TGTGCCAGCAGTTTAAACCAGGGGGAGGCTTTCTTT
NA,TRBJ1-2,TRBV6-5,NA,CASKQAESGYTF,TGTGCCAGCAAACAGGCGGAGAGTGGCTACACCTTC
NA,TRBJ2-5,TRBV3-1/TRBV3-2,TRBD2,CASSPGLAGGLVQTQYF,TGTGCCAGCAGCCCGGGACTAGCGGGGGGCCTAGTGCAGACCCAGTACTTC
NA,TRBJ1-4,TRBV6-5,NA,CASRSTGSNEKLFF,TGTGCCAGCAGATCGACAGGATCAAATGAAAAACTGTTTTTT